This T cell receptor (beta chain) was obtained from a study of blood T cell repertoires in COVID-19. Data came from immunoSEQ multiplex PCR; TCRdb stores just in-frame clones and leaves some out. The repertoire includes 260,000 or so clones, 65% to 90% of them detected once, and approximately 4.5% sits in the top ten. Trimming removed 1 base from V and 4 bases from J, with 17 bases in between. The germline gives CDR1 GTSNPN, CDR2 SVGIG (reference sequence). This CDR3 region has 16 residues. The receptor was isolated from a woman in her 70s with acute or convalescent COVID-19. Sequencing was done on a sample of peripheral blood. The rearrangement uses TRBV30 and TRBJ1-3, with no clear D. The CDR3: CAWSADTTLVGNTIYF. CDR3 bases: TGTGCCTGGAGTGCAGACACAACTCTGGTAGGAAACACCATATATTTT. Complete variable domain (other parts from reference TRBV30 and TRBJ1-3): SQTIHQWPATLVQPVGSPLSLECTVEGTSNPNLYWYRQAAGRGLQLLFYSVGIGQISSEVPQNLSASRPQDRQFILSSKKLLLSDSGFYLCAWSADTTLVGNTIYFGEGSWLTVV.